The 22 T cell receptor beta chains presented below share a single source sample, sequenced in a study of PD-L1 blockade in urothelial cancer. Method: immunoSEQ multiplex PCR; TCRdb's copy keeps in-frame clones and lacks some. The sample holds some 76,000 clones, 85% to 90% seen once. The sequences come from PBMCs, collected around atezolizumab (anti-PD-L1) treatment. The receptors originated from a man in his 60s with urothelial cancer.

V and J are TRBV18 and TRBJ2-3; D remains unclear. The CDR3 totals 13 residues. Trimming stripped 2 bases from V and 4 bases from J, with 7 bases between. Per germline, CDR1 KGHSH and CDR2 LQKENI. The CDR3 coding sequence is TGTGCCAGCTCACCATCCGAGGCAGATACGCAGTATTTT. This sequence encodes CASSPSEADTQYF.

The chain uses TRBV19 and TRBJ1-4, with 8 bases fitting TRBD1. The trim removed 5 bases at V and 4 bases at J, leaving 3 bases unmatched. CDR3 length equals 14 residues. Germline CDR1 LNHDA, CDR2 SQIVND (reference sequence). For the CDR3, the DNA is TGTGCCAGTAGTTCGGACAGGGTTAATGAAAAACTGTTTTTT. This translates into CASSSDRVNEKLFF.

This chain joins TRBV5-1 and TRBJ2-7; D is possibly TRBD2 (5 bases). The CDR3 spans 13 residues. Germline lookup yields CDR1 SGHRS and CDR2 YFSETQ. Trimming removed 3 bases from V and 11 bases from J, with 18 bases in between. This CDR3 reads CASSSSKQAGEYF. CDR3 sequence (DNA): TGCGCCAGCAGCTCCTCCAAGCAGGCCGGGGAGTACTTC. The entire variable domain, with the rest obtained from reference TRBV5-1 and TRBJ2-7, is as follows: KAGVTQTPRYLIKTRGQQVTLSCSPISGHRSVSWYQQTPGQGLQFLFEYFSETQRNKGNFPGRFSGRQFSNSRSEMNVSTLELGDSALYLCASSSSKQAGEYFGPGTRLTVT.

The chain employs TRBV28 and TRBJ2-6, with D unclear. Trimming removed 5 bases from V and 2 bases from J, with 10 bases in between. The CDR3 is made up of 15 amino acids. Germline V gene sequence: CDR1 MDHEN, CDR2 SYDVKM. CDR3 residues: CASSRTAPGANVLTF. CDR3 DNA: TGTGCCAGCAGTCGAACTGCACCTGGGGCCAACGTCCTGACTTTC.

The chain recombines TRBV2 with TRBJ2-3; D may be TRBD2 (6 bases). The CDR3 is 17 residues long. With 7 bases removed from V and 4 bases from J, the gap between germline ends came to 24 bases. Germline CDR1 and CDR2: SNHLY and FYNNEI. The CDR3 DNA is TGTGCCAGCAAGAGCCGCGGGGACCCCCAATGGCCAGATACGCAGTATTTT. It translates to CASKSRGDPQWPDTQYF.

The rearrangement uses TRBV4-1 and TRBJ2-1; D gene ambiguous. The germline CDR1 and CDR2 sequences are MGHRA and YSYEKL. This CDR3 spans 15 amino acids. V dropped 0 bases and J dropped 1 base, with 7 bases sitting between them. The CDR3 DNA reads TGCGCCAGCAGCCAAGATCCCGGGTCCTACAATGAGCAGTTCTTC. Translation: CASSQDPGSYNEQFF.

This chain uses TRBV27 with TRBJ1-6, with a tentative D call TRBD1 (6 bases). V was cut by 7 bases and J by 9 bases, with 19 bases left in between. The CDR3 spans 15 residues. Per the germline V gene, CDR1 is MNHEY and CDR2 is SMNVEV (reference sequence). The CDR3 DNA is TGTGCCAGCAATACCTATGCGGGGGCGAGTTCACCCCTCCACTTT. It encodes CASNTYAGASSPLHF.

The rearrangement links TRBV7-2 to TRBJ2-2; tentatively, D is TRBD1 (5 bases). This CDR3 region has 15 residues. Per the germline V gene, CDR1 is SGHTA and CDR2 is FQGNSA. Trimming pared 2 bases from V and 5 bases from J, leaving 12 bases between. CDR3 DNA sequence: TGTGCCAGCAGCTTACTGGCAAGGGGTACCGGGGAGCTGTTTTTT. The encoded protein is CASSLLARGTGELFF.

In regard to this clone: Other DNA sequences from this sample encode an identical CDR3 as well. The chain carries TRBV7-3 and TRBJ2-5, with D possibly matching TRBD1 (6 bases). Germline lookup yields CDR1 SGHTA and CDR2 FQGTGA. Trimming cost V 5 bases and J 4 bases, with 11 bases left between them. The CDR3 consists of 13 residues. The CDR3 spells CASSPGVLETQYF. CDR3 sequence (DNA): TGTGCCAGCAGCCCAGGGGTTTTAGAGACCCAGTACTTC. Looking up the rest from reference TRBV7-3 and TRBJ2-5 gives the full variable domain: GAGVSQTPSNKVTEKGKYVELRCDPISGHTALYWYRQSLGQGPEFLIYFQGTGAADDSGLPNDRFFAVRPEGSVSTLKIQRTERGDSAVYLCASSPGVLETQYFGPGTRLLVL.

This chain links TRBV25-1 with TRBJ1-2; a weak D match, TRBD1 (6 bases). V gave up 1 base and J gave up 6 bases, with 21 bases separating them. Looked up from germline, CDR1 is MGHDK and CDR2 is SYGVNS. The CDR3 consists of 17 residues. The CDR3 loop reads CASSESLSRNPGDGYTF. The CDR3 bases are TGTGCCAGCAGTGAATCCTTGTCTCGGAACCCAGGGGATGGCTACACCTTC.

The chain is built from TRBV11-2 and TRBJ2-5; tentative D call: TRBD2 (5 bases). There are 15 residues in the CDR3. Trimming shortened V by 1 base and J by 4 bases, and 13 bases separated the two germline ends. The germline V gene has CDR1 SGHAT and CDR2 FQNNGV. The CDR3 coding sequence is TGTGCCAGCAGCTTAGTCGACCTAGCAGGAGAGACCCAGTACTTC. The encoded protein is CASSLVDLAGETQYF.

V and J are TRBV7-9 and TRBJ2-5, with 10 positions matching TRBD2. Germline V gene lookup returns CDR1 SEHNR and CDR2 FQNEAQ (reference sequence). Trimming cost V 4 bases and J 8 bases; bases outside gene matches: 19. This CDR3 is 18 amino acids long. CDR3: CASSSLRSGGADLPTQYF. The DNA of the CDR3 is TGTGCCAGCAGCTCCCTAAGGAGCGGGGGGGCCGATCTCCCAACCCAGTACTTC.

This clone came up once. This CDR3 is CASSVGGSGLSPLHF. The DNA of the CDR3 is TGTGCCAGCAGCGTAGGGGGCAGCGGGCTTTCACCCCTCCACTTT. V usage is TRBV9 and J usage is TRBJ1-6, with a weak D call TRBD1 (5 bases). V was pared by 0 bases and J by 9 bases, with 13 bases between. CDR1 SGDLS and CDR2 YYNGEE come from the germline V gene. The CDR3 runs to 15 residues.

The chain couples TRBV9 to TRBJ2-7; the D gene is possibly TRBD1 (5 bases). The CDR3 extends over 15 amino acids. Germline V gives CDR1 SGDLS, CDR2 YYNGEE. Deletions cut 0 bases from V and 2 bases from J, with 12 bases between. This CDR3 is CASSVEQEPTYEQYF. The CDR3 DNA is TGTGCCAGCAGCGTAGAACAGGAGCCGACCTACGAGCAGTACTTC.

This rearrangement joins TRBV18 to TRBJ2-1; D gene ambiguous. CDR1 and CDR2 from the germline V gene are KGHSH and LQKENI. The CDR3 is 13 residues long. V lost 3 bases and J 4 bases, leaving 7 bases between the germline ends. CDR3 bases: TGTGCCAGCTCACCCCCTACTTACAATGAGCAGTTCTTC. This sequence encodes CASSPPTYNEQFF.

The CDR3 region is CASSLLTGGISTDTQYF. The CDR3 nucleotides are TGTGCCAGTAGTCTGCTGACAGGGGGGATTAGCACAGATACGCAGTATTTT. The rearrangement links TRBV19 to TRBJ2-3; 9 bases are a match to TRBD1. Trimming cost V 5 bases and J 0 bases; bases outside gene matches: 9. Germline V gene lookup returns CDR1 LNHDA and CDR2 SQIVND (reference sequence). CDR3 length equals 17 residues.

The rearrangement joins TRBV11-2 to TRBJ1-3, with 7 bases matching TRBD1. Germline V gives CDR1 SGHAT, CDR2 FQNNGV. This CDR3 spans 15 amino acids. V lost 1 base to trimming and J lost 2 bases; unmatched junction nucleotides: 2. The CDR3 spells CASSLAGTAGNTIYF. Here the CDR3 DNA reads TGTGCCAGCAGCTTAGCGGGGACAGCTGGAAACACCATATATTTT.

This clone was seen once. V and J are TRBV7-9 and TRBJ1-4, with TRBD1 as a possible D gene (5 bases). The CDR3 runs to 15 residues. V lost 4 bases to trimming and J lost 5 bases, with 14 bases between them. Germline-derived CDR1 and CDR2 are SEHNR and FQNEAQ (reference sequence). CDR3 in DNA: TGTGCCAGCAGCTCAGTGGGGCAGAGCAATGAAAAACTGTTTTTT. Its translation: CASSSVGQSNEKLFF.

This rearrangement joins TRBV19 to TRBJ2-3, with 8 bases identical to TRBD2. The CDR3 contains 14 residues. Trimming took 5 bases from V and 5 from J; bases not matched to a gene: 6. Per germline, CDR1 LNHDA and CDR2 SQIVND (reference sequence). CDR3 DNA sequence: TGTGCCAGTAGTTTTGGGACTAGAGAAGATACGCAGTATTTT. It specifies CASSFGTREDTQYF.

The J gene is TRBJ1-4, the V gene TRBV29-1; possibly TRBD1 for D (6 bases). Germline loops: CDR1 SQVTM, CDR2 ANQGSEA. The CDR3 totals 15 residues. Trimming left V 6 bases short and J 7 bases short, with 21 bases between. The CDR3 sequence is CSVLPLRGGGEKLFF. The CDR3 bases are TGCAGCGTCCTTCCCCTCCGGGGAGGGGGTGAAAAACTGTTTTTT.

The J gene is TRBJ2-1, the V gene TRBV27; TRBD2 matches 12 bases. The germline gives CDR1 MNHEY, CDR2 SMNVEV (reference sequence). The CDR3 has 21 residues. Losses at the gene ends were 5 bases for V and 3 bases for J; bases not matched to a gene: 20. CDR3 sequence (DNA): TGTGCCAGCAGTCAACGGACAGGGGTCGGACTAGCGGGAAAGTTCTACAATGAGCAGTTCTTC. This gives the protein CASSQRTGVGLAGKFYNEQFF.

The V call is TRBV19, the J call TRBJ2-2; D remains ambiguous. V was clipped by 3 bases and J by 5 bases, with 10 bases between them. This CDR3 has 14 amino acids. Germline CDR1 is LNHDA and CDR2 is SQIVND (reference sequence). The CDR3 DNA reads TGTGCCAGTAGTATTAGTGCGAGTACCGGGGAGCTGTTTTTT. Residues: CASSISASTGELFF.